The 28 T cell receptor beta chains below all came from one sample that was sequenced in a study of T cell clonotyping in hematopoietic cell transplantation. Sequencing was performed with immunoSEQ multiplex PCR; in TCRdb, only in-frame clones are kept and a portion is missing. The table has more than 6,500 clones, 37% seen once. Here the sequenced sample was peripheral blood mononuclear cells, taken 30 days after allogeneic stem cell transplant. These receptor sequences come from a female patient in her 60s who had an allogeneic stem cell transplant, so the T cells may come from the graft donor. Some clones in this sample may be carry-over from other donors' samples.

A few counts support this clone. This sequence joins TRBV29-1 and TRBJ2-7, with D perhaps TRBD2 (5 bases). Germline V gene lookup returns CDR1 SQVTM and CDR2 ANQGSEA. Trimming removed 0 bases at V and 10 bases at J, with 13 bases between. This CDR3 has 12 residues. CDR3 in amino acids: CSVEDQRASQYF. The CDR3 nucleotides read TGCAGCGTTGAAGATCAGAGGGCCTCTCAGTACTTC.

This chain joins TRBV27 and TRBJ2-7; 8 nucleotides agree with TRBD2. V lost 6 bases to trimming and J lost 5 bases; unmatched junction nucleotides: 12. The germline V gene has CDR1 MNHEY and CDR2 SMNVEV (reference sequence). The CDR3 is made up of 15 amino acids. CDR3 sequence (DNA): TGTGCCAGCAGCCTGTTAGCGGGATCGATCCACGAGCAGTACTTC. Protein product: CASSLLAGSIHEQYF.

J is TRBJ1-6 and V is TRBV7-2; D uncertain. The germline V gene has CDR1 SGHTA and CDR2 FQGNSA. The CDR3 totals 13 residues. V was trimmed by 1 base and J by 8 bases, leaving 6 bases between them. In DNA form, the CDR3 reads TGTGCCAGCAGCTTAGGGGTATATTCACCCCTCCACTTT. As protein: CASSLGVYSPLHF.

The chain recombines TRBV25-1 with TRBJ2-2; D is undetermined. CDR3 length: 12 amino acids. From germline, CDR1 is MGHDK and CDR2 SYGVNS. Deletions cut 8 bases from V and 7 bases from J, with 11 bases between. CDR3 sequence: CASALYHGELFF. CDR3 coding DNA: TGTGCCAGCGCCTTGTACCACGGGGAGCTGTTTTTT.

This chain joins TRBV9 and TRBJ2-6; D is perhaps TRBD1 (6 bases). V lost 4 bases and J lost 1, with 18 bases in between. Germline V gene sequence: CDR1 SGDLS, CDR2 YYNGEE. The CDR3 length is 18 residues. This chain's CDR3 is CASSPSGAQSSGANVLTF. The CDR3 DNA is TGTGCCAGCAGCCCCTCAGGGGCCCAATCATCTGGGGCCAACGTCCTGACTTTC.

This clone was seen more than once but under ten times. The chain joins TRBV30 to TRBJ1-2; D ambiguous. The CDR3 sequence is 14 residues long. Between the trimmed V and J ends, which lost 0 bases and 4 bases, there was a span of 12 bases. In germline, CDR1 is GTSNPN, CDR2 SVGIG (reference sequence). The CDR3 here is CAWSVRRASYGYTF. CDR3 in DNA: TGTGCCTGGAGTGTAAGGAGGGCCAGCTATGGCTACACCTTC.

CDR3 coding DNA: TGTGCCAGCAGCCGGGGACAGCTATACTACGAGCAGTACTTC. Its translation: CASSRGQLYYEQYF. The chain couples TRBV13 to TRBJ2-7; 7 bases line up with TRBD1. This CDR3 is built from 14 residues. Germline assignment: CDR1 PRHDT and CDR2 FYEKMQ (reference sequence). The V segment lost 5 bases and the J segment 3 bases; nucleotides outside the gene matches: 7.

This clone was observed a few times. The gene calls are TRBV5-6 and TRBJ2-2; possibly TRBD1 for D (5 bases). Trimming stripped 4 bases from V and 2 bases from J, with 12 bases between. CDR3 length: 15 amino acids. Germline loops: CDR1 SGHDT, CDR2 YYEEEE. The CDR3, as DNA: TGTGCCAGCAGCAGAGCAGGGTTTAACACCGGGGAGCTGTTTTTT. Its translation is CASSRAGFNTGELFF. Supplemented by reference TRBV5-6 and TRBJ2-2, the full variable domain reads DAGVTQSPTHLIKTRGQQVTLRCSPKSGHDTVSWYQQALGQGPQFIFQYYEEEERQRGNFPDRFSGHQFPNYSSELNVNALLLGDSALYLCASSRAGFNTGELFFGEGSRLTVL.

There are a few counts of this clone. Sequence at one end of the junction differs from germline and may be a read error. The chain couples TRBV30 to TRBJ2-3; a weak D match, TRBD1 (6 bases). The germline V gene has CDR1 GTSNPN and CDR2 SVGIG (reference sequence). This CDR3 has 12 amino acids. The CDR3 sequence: CVWGTPTDTQYF. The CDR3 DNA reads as TGTGTCTGGGGGACACCGACAGATACGCAGTATTTT.

CDR3 amino acids: CAWTTGGHTGELFF. In DNA form, the CDR3 reads TGTGCCTGGACTACAGGGGGACACACCGGGGAGCTGTTTTTT. The rearrangement joins TRBV30 to TRBJ2-2, with 8 bases aligning to TRBD1. Unmatched junction bases numbered 4, after V lost 4 bases and J lost 3 bases. The germline V gene has CDR1 GTSNPN and CDR2 SVGIG (reference sequence). The CDR3 has 14 residues.

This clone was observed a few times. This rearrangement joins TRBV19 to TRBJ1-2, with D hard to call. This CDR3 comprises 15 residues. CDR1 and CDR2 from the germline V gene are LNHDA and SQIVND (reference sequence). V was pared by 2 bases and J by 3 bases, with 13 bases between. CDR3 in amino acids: CASSITGSSYYGYTF. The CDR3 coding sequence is TGTGCCAGTAGTATAACTGGGTCCTCGTACTATGGCTACACCTTC. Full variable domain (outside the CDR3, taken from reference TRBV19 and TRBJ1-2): DGGITQSPKYLFRKEGQNVTLSCEQNLNHDAMYWYRQDPGQGLRLIYYSQIVNDFQKGDIAEGYSVSREKKESFPLTVTSAQKNPTAFYLCASSITGSSYYGYTFGSGTRLTVV.

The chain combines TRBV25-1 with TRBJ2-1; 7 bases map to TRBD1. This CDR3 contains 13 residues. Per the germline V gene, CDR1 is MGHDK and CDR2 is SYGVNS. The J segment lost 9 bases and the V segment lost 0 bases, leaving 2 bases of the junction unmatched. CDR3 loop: CASSEYDRVEQFF. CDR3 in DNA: TGTGCCAGCAGTGAATATGACAGGGTTGAGCAGTTCTTC.

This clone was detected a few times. The DNA of the CDR3 is TGTGCCAGCAGCCCCCACTACAGGGACTATGGCTACACCTTC. Protein sequence: CASSPHYRDYGYTF. V and J are TRBV9 and TRBJ1-2, with D possibly TRBD1 on 6 matching bases. Germline V gene sequence: CDR1 SGDLS, CDR2 YYNGEE. The CDR3 length is 14 residues. Trimming left V 4 bases short and J 3 bases short, with 13 bases between. Full variable domain (outside the CDR3, taken from reference TRBV9 and TRBJ1-2): DSGVTQTPKHLITATGQRVTLRCSPRSGDLSVYWYQQSLDQGLQFLIQYYNGEERAKGNILERFSAQQFPDLHSELNLSSLELGDSALYFCASSPHYRDYGYTFGSGTRLTVV.

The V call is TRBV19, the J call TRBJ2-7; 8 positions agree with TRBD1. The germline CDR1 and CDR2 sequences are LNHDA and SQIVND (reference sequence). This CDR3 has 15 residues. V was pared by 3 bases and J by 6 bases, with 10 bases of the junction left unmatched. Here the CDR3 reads CASSIGAGGPFEQYF. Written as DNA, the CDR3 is TGTGCCAGTAGTATCGGGGCAGGGGGCCCCTTCGAGCAGTACTTC.

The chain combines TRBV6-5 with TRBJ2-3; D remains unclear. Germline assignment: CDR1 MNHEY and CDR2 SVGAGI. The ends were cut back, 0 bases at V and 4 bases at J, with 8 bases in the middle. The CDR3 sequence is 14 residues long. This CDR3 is CASSYSPGADTQYF. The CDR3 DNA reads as TGTGCCAGCAGTTACTCACCGGGCGCAGATACGCAGTATTTT.

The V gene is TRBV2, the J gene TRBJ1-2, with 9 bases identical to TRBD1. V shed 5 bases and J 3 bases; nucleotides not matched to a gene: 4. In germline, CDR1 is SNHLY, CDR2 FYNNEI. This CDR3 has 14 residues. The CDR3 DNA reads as TGTGCCAGCAGTTCGACAGGGGGATACTATGGCTACACCTTC. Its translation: CASSSTGGYYGYTF.

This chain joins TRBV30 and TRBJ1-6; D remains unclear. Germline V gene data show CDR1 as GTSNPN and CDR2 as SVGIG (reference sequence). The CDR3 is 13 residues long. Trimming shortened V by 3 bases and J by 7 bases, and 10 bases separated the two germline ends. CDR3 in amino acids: CAWSDERNSPLHF. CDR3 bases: TGTGCCTGGAGCGATGAACGGAATTCACCCCTCCACTTT.

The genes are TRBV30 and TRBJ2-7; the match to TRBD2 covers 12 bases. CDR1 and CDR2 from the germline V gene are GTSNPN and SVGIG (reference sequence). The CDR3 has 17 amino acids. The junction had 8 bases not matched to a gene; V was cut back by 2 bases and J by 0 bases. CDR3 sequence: CAWSLMRTSGTSYEQYF. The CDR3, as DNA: TGTGCCTGGAGTCTAATGAGGACTAGCGGGACCTCCTACGAGCAGTACTTC.

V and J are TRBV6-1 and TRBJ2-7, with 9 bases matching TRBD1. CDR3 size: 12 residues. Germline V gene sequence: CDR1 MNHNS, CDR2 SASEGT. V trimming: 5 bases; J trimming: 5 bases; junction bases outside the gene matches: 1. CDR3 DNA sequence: TGTGCCAGCAGTTGGACAGGGGACGAGCAGTACTTC. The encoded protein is CASSWTGDEQYF.

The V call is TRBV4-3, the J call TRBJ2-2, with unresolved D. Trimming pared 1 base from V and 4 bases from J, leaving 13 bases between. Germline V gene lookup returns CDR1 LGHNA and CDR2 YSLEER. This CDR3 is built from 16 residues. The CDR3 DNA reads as TGCGCCAGCAGCCAAGGCCTGGCGTCACGCACCGGGGAGCTGTTTTTT. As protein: CASSQGLASRTGELFF.

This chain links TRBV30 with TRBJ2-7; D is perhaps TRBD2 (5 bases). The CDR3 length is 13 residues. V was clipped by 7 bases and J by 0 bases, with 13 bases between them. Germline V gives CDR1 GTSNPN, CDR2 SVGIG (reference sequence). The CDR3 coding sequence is TGTGCCTTATGGACTGAGTACTCCTACGAGCAGTACTTC. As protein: CALWTEYSYEQYF.

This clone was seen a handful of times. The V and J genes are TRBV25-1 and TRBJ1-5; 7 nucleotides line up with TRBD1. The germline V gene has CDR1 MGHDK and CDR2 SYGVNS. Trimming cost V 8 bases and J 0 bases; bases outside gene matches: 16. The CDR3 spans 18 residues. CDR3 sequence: CASGDPGTDGNSNQPQHF. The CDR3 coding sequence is TGTGCCAGCGGGGACCCTGGGACAGACGGAAATAGCAATCAGCCCCAGCATTTT. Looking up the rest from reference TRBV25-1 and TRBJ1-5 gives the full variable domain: EADIYQTPRYLVIGTGKKITLECSQTMGHDKMYWYQQDPGMELHLIHYSYGVNSTEKGDLSSESTVSRIRTEHFPLTLESARPSHTSQYLCASGDPGTDGNSNQPQHFGDGTRLSIL.

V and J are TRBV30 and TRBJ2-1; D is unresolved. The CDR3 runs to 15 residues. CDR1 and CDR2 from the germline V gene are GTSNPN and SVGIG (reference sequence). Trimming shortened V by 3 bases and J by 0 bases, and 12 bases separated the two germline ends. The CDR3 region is CAWSPESHSYNEQFF. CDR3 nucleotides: TGTGCCTGGAGCCCTGAGAGCCACTCCTACAATGAGCAGTTCTTC.

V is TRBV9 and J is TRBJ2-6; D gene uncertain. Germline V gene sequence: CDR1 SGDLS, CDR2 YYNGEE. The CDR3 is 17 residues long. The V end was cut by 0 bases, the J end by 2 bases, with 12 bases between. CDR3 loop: CASSVDAFSAGANVLTF. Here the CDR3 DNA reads TGTGCCAGCAGCGTAGATGCGTTTTCCGCTGGGGCCAACGTCCTGACTTTC.

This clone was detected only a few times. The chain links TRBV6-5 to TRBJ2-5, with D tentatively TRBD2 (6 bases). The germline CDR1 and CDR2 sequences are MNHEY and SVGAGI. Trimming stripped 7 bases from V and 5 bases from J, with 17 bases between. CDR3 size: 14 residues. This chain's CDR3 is CASTPGTSRETQYF. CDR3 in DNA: TGTGCCAGCACCCCTGGGACTTCGCGGGAGACCCAGTACTTC.

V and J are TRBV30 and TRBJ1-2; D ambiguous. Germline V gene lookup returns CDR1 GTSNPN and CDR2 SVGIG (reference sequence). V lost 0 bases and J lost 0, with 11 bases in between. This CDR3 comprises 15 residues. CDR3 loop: CAWSVEGLANYGYTF. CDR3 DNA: TGTGCCTGGAGTGTAGAGGGCCTAGCTAACTATGGCTACACCTTC. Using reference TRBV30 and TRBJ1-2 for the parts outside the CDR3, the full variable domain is SQTIHQWPATLVQPVGSPLSLECTVEGTSNPNLYWYRQAAGRGLQLLFYSVGIGQISSEVPQNLSASRPQDRQFILSSKKLLLSDSGFYLCAWSVEGLANYGYTFGSGTRLTVV.

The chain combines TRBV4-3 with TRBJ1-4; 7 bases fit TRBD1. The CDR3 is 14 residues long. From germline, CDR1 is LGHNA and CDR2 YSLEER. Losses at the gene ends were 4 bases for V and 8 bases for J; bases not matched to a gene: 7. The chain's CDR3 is CASSRKPGGEKLFF. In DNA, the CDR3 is TGCGCCAGCAGCCGTAAGCCAGGGGGGGAAAAACTGTTTTTT.

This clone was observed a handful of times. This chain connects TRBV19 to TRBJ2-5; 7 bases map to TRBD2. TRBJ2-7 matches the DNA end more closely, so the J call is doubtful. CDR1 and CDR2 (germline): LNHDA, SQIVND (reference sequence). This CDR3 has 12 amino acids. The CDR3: CASSPGGAEQYF. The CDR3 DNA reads TGTGCCAGTAGTCCGGGGGGAGCCGAGCAGTACTTC.